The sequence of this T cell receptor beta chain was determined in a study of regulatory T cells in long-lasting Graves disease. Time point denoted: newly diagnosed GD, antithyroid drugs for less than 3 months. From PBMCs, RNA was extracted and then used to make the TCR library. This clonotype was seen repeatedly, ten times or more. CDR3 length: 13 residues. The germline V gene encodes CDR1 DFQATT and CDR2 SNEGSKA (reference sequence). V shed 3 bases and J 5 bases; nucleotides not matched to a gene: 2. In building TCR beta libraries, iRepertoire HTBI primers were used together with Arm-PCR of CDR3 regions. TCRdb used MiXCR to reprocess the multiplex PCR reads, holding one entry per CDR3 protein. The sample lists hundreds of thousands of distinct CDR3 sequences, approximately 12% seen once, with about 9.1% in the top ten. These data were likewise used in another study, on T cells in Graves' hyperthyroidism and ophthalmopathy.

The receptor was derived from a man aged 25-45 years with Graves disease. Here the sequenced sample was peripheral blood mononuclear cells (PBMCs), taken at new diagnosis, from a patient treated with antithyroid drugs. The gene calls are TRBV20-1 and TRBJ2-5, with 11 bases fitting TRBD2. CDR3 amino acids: CSASSGRGETQYF. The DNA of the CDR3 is TGCAGTGCTAGTAGCGGGAGGGGGGAGACCCAGTACTTC.